Listed below are T cell receptor beta chains from one sample, sequenced in a study of identical twins. TCRdb re-analysed the 5' RACE reads in MiXCR, keeping a single row per CDR3 protein. The data show 250,000 or so distinct CDR3 sequences, about 7% seen once. The same specimen was also included in a second study, on yellow fever vaccine responses in identical twins.

Sequences were obtained from memory (CD45RO+) T cells sorted from blood. The receptors shown here come from a woman under 30 in good health. CDR3s include the opening cysteine and the closing phenylalanine or tryptophan. A D gene is named only where the DNA matches it firmly. Size is stated for part of the rows, as once, few or many counts, or as a class when the clone is expanded.

cdr3_nt: TGTGCCAGCAGCCAAGGGACCACCTACGAGCAGTACTTC
cdr3_aa: CASSQGTTYEQYF
j_call: TRBJ2-7
d_call: -
v_call: TRBV3-1
clone_size: many

cdr3_nt: TGTGCCAGCAGCTCCTCCGGACGTTTGAACACCGGGGAGCTGTTTTTT
cdr3_aa: CASSSSGRLNTGELFF
j_call: TRBJ2-2
d_call: -
v_call: TRBV7-3
clone_size: few

cdr3_nt: TGTGCCAGCAGCCCCTACCCCTACGGCACCGGGGAGCTGTTTTTT
cdr3_aa: CASSPYPYGTGELFF
j_call: TRBJ2-2
d_call: -
v_call: TRBV5-8
clone_size: many

cdr3_nt: TGTGCCAGCAGTTTAGGACAGGACCTAGAGACCCAGTACTTC
cdr3_aa: CASSLGQDLETQYF
j_call: TRBJ2-5
d_call: -
v_call: TRBV12-3/TRBV12-4
clone_size: many

cdr3_nt: TGCAGCGGGGGTAACACTGAAGCTTTCTTT
cdr3_aa: CSGGNTEAFF
j_call: TRBJ1-1
d_call: -
v_call: TRBV29-1
clone_size: few

cdr3_nt: TGTGCCAGCAGTATCACTAGCGGGTTGTTCGGGGAGCAGTACTTC
cdr3_aa: CASSITSGLFGEQYF
j_call: TRBJ2-7
d_call: TRBD2
v_call: TRBV27
clone_size: few

cdr3_nt: TGTGCCAGCAGTTCCCCGCAATCACTAGCGGGCCGGAGGGCCCAGTACTTC
cdr3_aa: CASSSPQSLAGRRAQYF
j_call: TRBJ2-5
d_call: TRBD2
v_call: TRBV12-3/TRBV12-4
clone_size: -

cdr3_nt: TGTGCCAGCAGTTTGCGACTTCCAAACCCCTACGAGCAGTACTTC
cdr3_aa: CASSLRLPNPYEQYF
j_call: TRBJ2-7
d_call: -
v_call: TRBV27
clone_size: -

cdr3_nt: TGTGCCAGCAGCTTAGTAAGGGTTCGGGAGACCCAGTACTTC
cdr3_aa: CASSLVRVRETQYF
j_call: TRBJ2-5
d_call: -
v_call: TRBV7-2
clone_size: many

cdr3_nt: TGTGCCAGCAGTCTCATTTGGGATCAGCCCCAGCATTTT
cdr3_aa: CASSLIWDQPQHF
j_call: TRBJ1-5
d_call: -
v_call: TRBV5-5
clone_size: medium-sized